One sample yielded the 13 T cell receptor beta chains listed below, sequenced in a study of OX40 agonist ivuxolimab in advanced cancers. The assay was immunoSEQ multiplex PCR, and TCRdb's table has in-frame clones only and misses some. Of just over 20,000 clones in the sample, about 77% are singletons; the top ten hold nearly 9.5%. The starting material was CD4+ or CD8+ T cells sorted from blood, obtained in a trial of the OX40 agonist ivuxolimab. These receptors were collected from an adult with an advanced solid tumor such as melanoma, head and neck, liver or kidney cancer.

This chain uses TRBV28 with TRBJ1-1; 7 nucleotides line up with TRBD1. This CDR3 region has 14 residues. V dropped 4 bases and J dropped 3; count of bases not matched to a gene: 5. Germline V gene lookup returns CDR1 MDHEN and CDR2 SYDVKM. The chain's CDR3 is CASSSGGTDTEAFF. The DNA for the CDR3 is TGTGCCAGCAGTTCAGGGGGTACGGACACTGAAGCTTTCTTT. The full variable domain, with the rest looked up from reference TRBV28 and TRBJ1-1, is DVKVTQSSRYLVKRTGEKVFLECVQDMDHENMFWYRQDPGLGLRLIYFSYDVKMKEKGDIPEGYSVSREKKERFSLILESASTNQTSMYLCASSSGGTDTEAFFGQGTRLTVV.

The chain has TRBV21-1 and TRBJ2-4. TRBV21-1 is a documented pseudogene. The CDR3 is made up of 14 amino acids. CDR3 protein: CAGGGLGAKNIQYF. The CDR3 DNA follows: TGTGCCGGAGGGGGTCTCGGGGCCAAAAACATTCAGTACTTC.

CDR3 nucleotide sequence: TGTGCCAGCAGCTTAGTTAGCGGGGGCCCTCGGGATACGCAGTATTTT. Residues: CASSLVSGGPRDTQYF. The chain is built from TRBV11-2 and TRBJ2-3; the match to TRBD2 covers 9 bases. Trimming removed 1 base from V and 6 bases from J; junction bases left unmatched: 8. The CDR3 spans 16 residues. The germline gives CDR1 SGHAT, CDR2 FQNNGV.

A single count supports this clone. The chain joins TRBV19 to TRBJ1-2; a possible D gene is TRBD1 (5 bases). V lost 7 bases to trimming and J lost 2 bases, with 14 bases between them. Germline CDR1 and CDR2: LNHDA and SQIVND (reference sequence). CDR3 size: 14 residues. This CDR3 reads CASTHGGVNYGYTF. The CDR3 DNA is TGTGCCAGTACCCATGGGGGGGTGAACTATGGCTACACCTTC.

This clone has more than one count but fewer than ten. The chain links TRBV23-1 to TRBJ1-6, with unresolved D. TRBV23-1 is reported as an ORF; its role is uncertain. V was cut by 4 bases and J by 0 bases, with 7 bases left in between. CDR3 size: 15 residues. In nucleotides, the CDR3 is TGCGCCAGCAGTCCCGAGAGCTCCTATAATTCACCCCTCCACTTT. This gives the protein CASSPESSYNSPLHF.

The V and J genes are TRBV5-6 and TRBJ1-4; 8 bases line up with TRBD1. CDR1 and CDR2 from the germline V gene are SGHDT and YYEEEE. V trimming: 2 bases; J trimming: 4 bases; junction bases outside the gene matches: 10. The length of the CDR3 is 17 residues. CDR3 nucleotide sequence: TGTGCCAGCAGCTTTACTAACAGGGGGTACAATAATGAAAAACTGTTTTTT. Protein: CASSFTNRGYNNEKLFF.

A note on this clone: Sequence at one end of the junction differs from germline and may be a read error. V usage is TRBV5-4 and J usage is TRBJ1-2, with TRBD1 identical over 12 bases. Looked up from germline, CDR1 is SGHNT and CDR2 is YYREEE (reference sequence). The CDR3 loop spans 15 amino acids. The CDR3 sequence: CASTLWGQGAHGYTF. CDR3 sequence (DNA): TGTGCCAGCACCTTGTGGGGACAGGGGGCCCATGGCTACACCTTC.

V usage is TRBV5-1 and J usage is TRBJ2-5; 10 nucleotides match TRBD1. This CDR3 spans 16 amino acids. J gave up 5 bases and V 0 bases, and 7 bases lay outside the gene matches. From germline, CDR1 is SGHRS and CDR2 YFSETQ. The chain's CDR3 is CASSLGDRGRGETQYF. The CDR3 nucleotides read TGCGCCAGCAGCTTGGGGGACAGGGGCCGAGGGGAGACCCAGTACTTC.

The rearrangement links TRBV7-2 to TRBJ1-2; no reliable D call. Germline values: CDR1 SGHTA, CDR2 FQGNSA. This CDR3 region has 11 residues. V lost 3 bases to trimming and J lost 7 bases, with 6 bases between them. CDR3 region: CASSFGGGYTF. The CDR3 coding sequence is TGTGCCAGCAGCTTCGGCGGTGGCTACACCTTC.

This clone was seen more than once but under ten times. The gene calls are TRBV2 and TRBJ1-6; 8 bases map to TRBD1. Germline CDR1 reads SNHLY; CDR2 reads FYNNEI. After removal of 2 bases from V and 7 bases from J, the junction contained 4 bases not matched to a gene. There are 15 residues in the CDR3. Written as DNA, the CDR3 is TGTGCCAGCAGTGAACAGGGGGCGGGGAATTCACCCCTCCACTTT. Translating it yields CASSEQGAGNSPLHF. The complete variable domain, with remaining parts taken from reference TRBV2 and TRBJ1-6, reads EPEVTQTPSHQVTQMGQEVILRCVPISNHLYFYWYRQILGQKVEFLVSFYNNEISEKSEIFDDQFSVERPDGSNFTLKIRSTKLEDSAMYFCASSEQGAGNSPLHFGNGTRLTVT.

The rearrangement links TRBV4-3 to TRBJ1-3; the D is unclear. Germline V gene lookup returns CDR1 LGHNA and CDR2 YSLEER. V was cut by 0 bases and J by 5 bases, with 5 bases left in between. This CDR3 comprises 13 residues. The CDR3 coding sequence is TGCGCCAGCAGCCAAGATGCCAGAAACACCATATATTTT. Protein product: CASSQDARNTIYF.

This chain links TRBV4-2 with TRBJ2-3, with no clear D. V dropped 0 bases and J dropped 2 bases, with 9 bases sitting between them. Germline V lookup: CDR1 LGHNA, CDR2 YNFKEQ. CDR3 length equals 15 residues. Here the CDR3 reads CASSQDLLITDTQYF. The CDR3 DNA reads as TGTGCCAGCAGCCAAGATCTGCTGATCACAGATACGCAGTATTTT.

The chain links TRBV7-2 to TRBJ1-2; TRBD1 matches 11 bases. Losses at the gene ends were 5 bases for V and 2 bases for J; bases not matched to a gene: 4. Germline V gene lookup returns CDR1 SGHTA and CDR2 FQGNSA. This CDR3 is 15 amino acids long. Here the CDR3 reads CASSQDRGLNYGYTF. As DNA, the CDR3 is TGTGCCAGCAGCCAGGACAGGGGGCTGAACTATGGCTACACCTTC.